These T cell receptor beta chains were read from a single sample in a study of blood T cell repertoires in COVID-19. Some clones are missing from TCRdb's copy, which holds only in-frame ones; the method was immunoSEQ multiplex PCR. The data contain a few hundred thousand clones, about 89% of them singletons. Sequencing used peripheral blood. Every receptor here comes from a man in his forties or fifties who had recovered from COVID-19. CDR3s include the opening cysteine and the closing phenylalanine or tryptophan. A D gene is named only where the DNA matches it firmly. The listing skips clone size in some rows; elsewhere it reads once, few, many or a size class.

J | D | V | size | CDR3 | DNA
TRBJ2-7 | TRBD2 | TRBV7-7 | - | CASSPPGTSGEQYF | TGTGCCAGCAGCCCCCCCGGGACTAGCGGCGAGCAGTACTTC
TRBJ1-2 | - | TRBV7-3 | - | CASSRAGGRSGYTF | TGTGCCAGCAGCCGGGCGGGGGGCCGGAGCGGCTACACCTTC
TRBJ1-2 | - | TRBV6-5 | few | CAGREDTHSYGYTF | TGTGCGGGGAGGGAGGACACCCACAGCTATGGCTACACCTTC
TRBJ2-7 | - | TRBV7-9 | - | CASSLSPAGEQYF | TGTGCCAGCAGCCTTTCCCCTGCGGGGGAGCAGTACTTC
TRBJ1-2 | TRBD1 | TRBV6-5 | - | CASNTGTGVRGYTF | TGTGCCAGCAATACCGGGACAGGGGTTCGAGGCTACACCTTC
TRBJ2-1 | TRBD2 | TRBV11-2 | - | CASSSGGVDYNEQFF | TGTGCCAGCAGCTCCGGGGGGGTGGACTACAATGAGCAGTTCTTC
TRBJ2-1 | TRBD2 | TRBV5-4 | - | CASSQTSGGAGEFF | TGTGCCAGCAGCCAGACTAGCGGGGGGGCCGGCGAGTTCTTC
TRBJ1-5 | - | TRBV6-5 | - | CASSYGGLGNQPQHF | TGTGCCAGCAGCTACGGAGGGTTAGGCAATCAGCCCCAGCATTTT
TRBJ2-3 | TRBD2 | TRBV7-9 | few | CASRLLQRDTDTQYF | TGTGCCAGCAGACTTCTCCAGCGGGACACAGATACGCAGTATTTT
TRBJ1-1 | - | TRBV15 | - | CATSRDIGGHTEAFF | TGTGCCACCAGCAGAGATATAGGGGGACACACTGAAGCTTTCTTT
TRBJ2-3 | TRBD2 | TRBV13 | once | CASSLGTSGVRGTDTQYF | TGTGCCAGCAGCTTGGGGACTAGCGGTGTACGGGGCACAGATACGCAGTATTTT
TRBJ2-3 | TRBD2 | TRBV7-2 | - | CASRLGLAGGNTQYF | TGTGCCAGCAGGCTCGGACTAGCGGGGGGAAATACGCAGTATTTT
TRBJ2-7 | TRBD2 | TRBV5-6 | - | CASSPGLHEQYF | TGTGCCAGCAGCCCGGGACTACACGAGCAGTACTTC
TRBJ2-3 | - | TRBV25-1 | - | CASSEWEDGSTDTQYF | TGTGCCAGCAGTGAATGGGAGGACGGATCCACAGATACGCAGTATTTT
TRBJ1-2 | TRBD1 | TRBV5-1 | - | CASSGFRDRGGYGYTF | TGCGCCAGCAGCGGGTTTCGGGACAGGGGAGGCTATGGCTACACCTTC
TRBJ2-1 | - | TRBV5-1 | - | CASSGGLRYNEQFF | TGCGCCAGCAGCGGGGGACTCCGTTACAATGAGCAGTTCTTC
TRBJ2-7 | TRBD2 | TRBV9 | - | CASSLLASGIGEQYF | TGTGCCAGCAGCCTCCTAGCTAGCGGGATTGGGGAGCAGTACTTC
TRBJ1-4 | TRBD1 | TRBV2 | - | CASSPGTGPSRELFF | TGTGCCAGCAGTCCCGGGACAGGCCCCTCGAGGGAACTGTTTTTT
TRBJ2-1 | TRBD1 | TRBV5-5 | once | CASSLQGASYNEQFF | TGTGCCAGCAGCTTGCAGGGGGCGTCCTACAATGAGCAGTTCTTC
TRBJ2-7 | - | TRBV5-4 | - | CALGRPFSHEQYF | TGTGCCCTGGGGCGGCCCTTCAGCCACGAGCAGTACTTC
TRBJ2-7 | TRBD1 | TRBV11-1 | - | CASSRTGTGASYEQYF | TGTGCCAGCAGCCGAACCGGGACAGGGGCGTCCTACGAGCAGTACTTC
TRBJ1-3 | TRBD1 | TRBV6-5 | few | CASRRTGASGNTIYF | TGTGCCAGCAGGCGGACAGGGGCCTCTGGAAACACCATATATTTT
TRBJ2-1 | - | TRBV24-1 | - | CATSDEAGEQFF | TGTGCCACCAGTGATGAGGCGGGGGAGCAGTTCTTC
TRBJ1-5 | - | TRBV13 | - | CASTRGARSNQPQHF | TGTGCCAGCACCCGCGGAGCCAGAAGCAATCAGCCCCAGCATTTT
TRBJ2-1 | - | TRBV24-1 | - | CATSPGDYNEQFF | TGTGCCACCAGTCCCGGAGACTACAATGAGCAGTTCTTC
TRBJ2-7 | - | TRBV6-5 | - | CASRQGPTNSYEQYF | TGTGCCAGCAGACAGGGCCCTACCAACTCCTACGAGCAGTACTTC
TRBJ1-5 | - | TRBV19 | - | CASSMGQANSNQPQHF | TGTGCCAGTAGTATGGGGCAGGCTAATAGCAATCAGCCCCAGCATTTT
TRBJ1-4 | - | TRBV19 | - | CASSPKEKLFF | TGTGCCAGTAGCCCAAAAGAAAAACTGTTTTTT
TRBJ2-5 | - | TRBV6-7 | - | CASSYSSYEGTQYF | TGTGCCAGCAGTTACTCTAGCTATGAAGGGACCCAGTACTTC
TRBJ2-7 | - | TRBV7-2 | - | CASSLPRGDSPGEQYF | TGTGCCAGCAGCCTACCCCGTGGGGACTCCCCGGGCGAGCAGTACTTC
TRBJ2-1 | TRBD1 | TRBV27 | - | CASSFVRSFGTGKNEQFF | TGTGCCAGCAGTTTTGTGAGGAGTTTCGGGACAGGGAAAAACGAGCAGTTCTTC
TRBJ2-5 | TRBD2 | TRBV6-2/TRBV6-3 | - | CASSYATSGVPQYF | TGTGCCAGCAGTTACGCAACTAGCGGGGTGCCCCAGTACTTC
TRBJ2-5 | - | TRBV7-9 | - | CASSSTARRTLYQETQYF | TGTGCCAGCAGCTCTACCGCGAGACGGACACTGTACCAAGAGACCCAGTACTTC
TRBJ2-7 | TRBD1 | TRBV5-4 | - | CASSRIPGGVTYEQYF | TGTGCCAGCAGCAGAATCCCAGGGGGCGTAACCTACGAGCAGTACTTC
TRBJ2-1 | TRBD1 | TRBV5-1 | - | CASSLGTGGHNEQFF | TGCGCCAGCAGCTTAGGGACAGGGGGGCACAATGAGCAGTTCTTC
TRBJ1-1 | - | TRBV29-1 | - | CSVEAGNTEAFF | TGCAGCGTTGAGGCAGGGAACACTGAAGCTTTCTTT
TRBJ2-1 | TRBD2 | TRBV5-1 | - | CASSLGAGGGYNEQFF | TGCGCCAGCAGCTTGGGAGCGGGGGGCGGGTACAATGAGCAGTTCTTC
TRBJ1-6 | TRBD1 | TRBV5-6 | - | CASSLGWDRESF | TGTGCCAGCAGCTTGGGTTGGGACAGGGAGAGCTTT
TRBJ2-7 | - | TRBV27 | - | CASTPTPGDLHEQYF | TGTGCCAGCACCCCTACCCCGGGGGACCTCCACGAGCAGTACTTC
TRBJ2-5 | TRBD2 | TRBV3-1/TRBV3-2 | - | CASSQGAGGETQYF | TGTGCCAGCAGCCAAGGCGCGGGGGGGGAGACCCAGTACTTC
TRBJ2-5 | - | TRBV14 | once | CASSQTFKETQYF | TGTGCCAGCAGTCAGACATTTAAAGAGACCCAGTACTTC
TRBJ2-1 | - | TRBV24-1 | once | CATGKGETLSYNEQFF | TGTGCCACGGGGAAGGGGGAGACATTGTCCTACAATGAGCAGTTCTTC
TRBJ2-7 | - | TRBV6-5 | - | CASSYSGSTYEQYF | TGTGCCAGCAGTTACTCGGGCAGTACCTACGAGCAGTACTTC
TRBJ2-7 | - | TRBV5-5 | once | CASSLDDSRRYF | TGTGCCAGCAGCTTAGACGACTCGAGGCGGTACTTC
TRBJ2-6 | - | TRBV5-1 | - | CASSSPTTAGANVLTF | TGCGCCAGCAGCTCCCCAACGACAGCCGGGGCCAACGTCCTGACTTTC
TRBJ1-2 | TRBD1 | TRBV7-2 | once | CASSHGQAGYGYTF | TGTGCCAGCAGTCATGGACAGGCGGGCTATGGCTACACCTTC
TRBJ2-3 | - | TRBV6-4 | - | CASSESSTGPSTQYF | TGTGCCAGCAGTGAGAGCTCTACAGGTCCCTCTACGCAGTATTTT
TRBJ2-7 | - | TRBV13 | - | CASNSLTEGDYEQYF | TGTGCCAGCAACAGCCTAACGGAAGGGGACTACGAGCAGTACTTC
TRBJ2-5 | TRBD1 | TRBV12-3/TRBV12-4 | - | CASNGQGRQTQYF | TGTGCCAGCAATGGACAGGGTCGGCAGACCCAGTACTTC
TRBJ2-3 | TRBD2 | TRBV30 | - | CAWSGASGLTDTQYF | TGTGCCTGGAGTGGGGCTAGCGGACTCACAGATACGCAGTATTTT